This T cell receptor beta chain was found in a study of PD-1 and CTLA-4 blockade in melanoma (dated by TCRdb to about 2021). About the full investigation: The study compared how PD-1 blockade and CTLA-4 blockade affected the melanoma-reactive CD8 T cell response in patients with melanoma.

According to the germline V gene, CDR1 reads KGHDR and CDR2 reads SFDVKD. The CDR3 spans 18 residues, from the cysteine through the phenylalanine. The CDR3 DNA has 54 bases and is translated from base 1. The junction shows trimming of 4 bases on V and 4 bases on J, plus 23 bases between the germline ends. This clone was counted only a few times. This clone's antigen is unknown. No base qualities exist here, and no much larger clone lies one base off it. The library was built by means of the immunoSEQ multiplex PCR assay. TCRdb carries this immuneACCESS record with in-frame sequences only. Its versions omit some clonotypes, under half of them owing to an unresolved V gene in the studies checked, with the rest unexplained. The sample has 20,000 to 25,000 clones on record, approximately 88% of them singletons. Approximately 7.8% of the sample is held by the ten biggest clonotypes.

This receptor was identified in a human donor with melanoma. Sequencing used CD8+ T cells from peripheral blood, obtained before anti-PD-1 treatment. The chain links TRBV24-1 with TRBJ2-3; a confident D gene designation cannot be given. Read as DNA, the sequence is TGTGCCACCAGTGACCATGACTCCCCGATCCGTACAGCAGATACGCAGTATTTT. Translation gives CATSDHDSPIRTADTQYF.